Detailed here is one TCR beta chain. Its antigen is unidentified. V lost 6 bases and J 0 bases, leaving 12 bases between the germline ends. The germline V gene encodes CDR1 SQVTM and CDR2 ANQGSEA. This CDR3 region has 13 residues. The data are from a study of CD8+ T cells in alopecia areata. Study-level results: Many expanded lesional clones persisted during tofacitinib (in both scalp and blood). Scalp samples also yield sequences of resident alphabeta T cells from normal skin. Under tofacitinib, fewer expanded CD8+ clones appeared among the top 100 scalp clones.

RNA, once extracted, was reverse transcribed into cDNA for use as the sequencing template. TCRdb's table, derived via immunoSEQ multiplex PCR, lists solely in-frame clones and lacks some. Of fewer than 250,000 clones listed, 45% to 65% are singletons. Treatment reported: oral pan-JAK inhibitor, 5-10 mg twice daily. Sorting of CD4+ and CD8+ T cells was performed on PBMCs. The source of this sequence is a human donor with alopecia areata. The chain employs TRBV29-1 and TRBJ2-7; D is perhaps TRBD2 (5 bases). Material: CD4+ T cells sorted from blood, obtained at week 4, from a patient treated with tofacitinib. CDR3 residues: CSVNLGSSYEQYF. CDR3 in DNA: TGCAGCGTGAACTTGGGGAGCTCCTACGAGCAGTACTTC.